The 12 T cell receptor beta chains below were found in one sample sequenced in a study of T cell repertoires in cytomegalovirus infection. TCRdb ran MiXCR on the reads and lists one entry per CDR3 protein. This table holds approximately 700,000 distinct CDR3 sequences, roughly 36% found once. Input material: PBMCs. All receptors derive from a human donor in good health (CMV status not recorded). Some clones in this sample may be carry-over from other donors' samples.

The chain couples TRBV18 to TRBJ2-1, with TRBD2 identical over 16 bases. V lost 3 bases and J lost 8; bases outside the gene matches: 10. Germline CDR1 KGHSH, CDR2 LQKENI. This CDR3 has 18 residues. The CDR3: CASSPPGLAGGIRYEQFF. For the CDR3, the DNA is TGTGCCAGCTCACCTCCGGGACTAGCGGGGGGGATCCGGTATGAGCAGTTCTTC. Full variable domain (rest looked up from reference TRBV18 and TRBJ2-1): NAGVMQNPRHLVRRRGQEARLRCSPMKGHSHVYWYRQLPEEGLKFMVYLQKENIIDESGMPKERFSAEFPKEGPSILRIQQVVRGDSAAYFCASSPPGLAGGIRYEQFFGPGTRLTVL.

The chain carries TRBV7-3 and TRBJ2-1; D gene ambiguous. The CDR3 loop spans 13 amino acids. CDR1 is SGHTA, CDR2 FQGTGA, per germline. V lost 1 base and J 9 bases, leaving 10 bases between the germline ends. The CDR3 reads CASSLNKAGEQFF. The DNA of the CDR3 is TGTGCCAGCAGCTTAAATAAGGCTGGTGAGCAGTTCTTC.

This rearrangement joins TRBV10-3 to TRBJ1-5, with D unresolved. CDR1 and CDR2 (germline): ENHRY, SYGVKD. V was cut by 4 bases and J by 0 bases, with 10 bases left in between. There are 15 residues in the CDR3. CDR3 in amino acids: CAISASSTSNQPQHF. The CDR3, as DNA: TGTGCCATCAGTGCTTCTTCTACTAGCAATCAGCCCCAGCATTTT.

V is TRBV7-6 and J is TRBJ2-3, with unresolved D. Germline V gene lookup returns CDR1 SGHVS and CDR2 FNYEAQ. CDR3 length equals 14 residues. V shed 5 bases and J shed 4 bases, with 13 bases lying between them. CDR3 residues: CASSTIPWSDTQYF. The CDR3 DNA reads TGTGCCAGCAGCACTATCCCTTGGTCAGATACGCAGTATTTT.

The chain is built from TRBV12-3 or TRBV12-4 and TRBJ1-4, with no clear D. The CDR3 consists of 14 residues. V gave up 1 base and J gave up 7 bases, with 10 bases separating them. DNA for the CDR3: TGTGCCAGCAGTTTAGGCAGTCATGGTGAAAAACTGTTTTTT. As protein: CASSLGSHGEKLFF.

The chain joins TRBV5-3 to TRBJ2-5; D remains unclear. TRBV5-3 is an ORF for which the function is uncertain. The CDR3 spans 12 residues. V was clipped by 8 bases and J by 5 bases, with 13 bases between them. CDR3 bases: TGTGCCAGCAGTCAAAAACGGGAGACCCAGTACTTC. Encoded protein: CASSQKRETQYF.

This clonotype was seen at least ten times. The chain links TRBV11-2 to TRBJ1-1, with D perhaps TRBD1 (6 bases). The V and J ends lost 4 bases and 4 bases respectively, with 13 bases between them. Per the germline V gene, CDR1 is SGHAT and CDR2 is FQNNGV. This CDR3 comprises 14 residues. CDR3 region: CASSSQQGFTEAFF. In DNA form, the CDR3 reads TGTGCCAGCAGCTCCCAACAGGGTTTCACTGAAGCTTTCTTT.

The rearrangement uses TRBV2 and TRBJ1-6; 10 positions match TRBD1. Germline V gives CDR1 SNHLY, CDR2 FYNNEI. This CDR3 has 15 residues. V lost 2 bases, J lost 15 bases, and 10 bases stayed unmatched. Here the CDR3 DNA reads TGTGCCAGCAGTGAATATCGGGACAGGGGAGGTGACCTCCACTTT. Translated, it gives CASSEYRDRGGDLHF.

The CDR3 region has the DNA TGTGCCAGCAGTGTACCGACCCTCGGGCAGTACTTC. Encoded protein: CASSVPTLGQYF. The chain carries TRBV6-1 and TRBJ2-4; D unresolved. The CDR3 spans 12 residues. Germline CDR1 is MNHNS and CDR2 is SASEGT. V was pared by 4 bases and J by 13 bases, with 14 bases between.

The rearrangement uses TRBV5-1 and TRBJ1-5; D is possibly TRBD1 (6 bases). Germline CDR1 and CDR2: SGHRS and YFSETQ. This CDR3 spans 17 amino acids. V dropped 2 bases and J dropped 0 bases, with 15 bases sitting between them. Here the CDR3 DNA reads TGCGCCAGCAGCTTAGGGGGGTTAGATAATAGCAATCAGCCCCAGCATTTT. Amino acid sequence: CASSLGGLDNSNQPQHF.

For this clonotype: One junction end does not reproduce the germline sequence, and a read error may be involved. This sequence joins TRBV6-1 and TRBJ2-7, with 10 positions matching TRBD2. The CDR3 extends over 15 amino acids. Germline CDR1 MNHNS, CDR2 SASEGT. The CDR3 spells CASIEAGGSPYEQYF. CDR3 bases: TGTGCCAGCATTGAAGCGGGAGGGAGCCCCTACGAGCAGTACTTC.

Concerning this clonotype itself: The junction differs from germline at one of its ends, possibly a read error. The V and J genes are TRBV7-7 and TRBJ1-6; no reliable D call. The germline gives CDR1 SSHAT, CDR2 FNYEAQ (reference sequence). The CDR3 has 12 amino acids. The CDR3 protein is CASSLLRGPLHF. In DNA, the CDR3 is TGTGCTAGCAGCTTACTCCGAGGGCCCCTCCACTTT.